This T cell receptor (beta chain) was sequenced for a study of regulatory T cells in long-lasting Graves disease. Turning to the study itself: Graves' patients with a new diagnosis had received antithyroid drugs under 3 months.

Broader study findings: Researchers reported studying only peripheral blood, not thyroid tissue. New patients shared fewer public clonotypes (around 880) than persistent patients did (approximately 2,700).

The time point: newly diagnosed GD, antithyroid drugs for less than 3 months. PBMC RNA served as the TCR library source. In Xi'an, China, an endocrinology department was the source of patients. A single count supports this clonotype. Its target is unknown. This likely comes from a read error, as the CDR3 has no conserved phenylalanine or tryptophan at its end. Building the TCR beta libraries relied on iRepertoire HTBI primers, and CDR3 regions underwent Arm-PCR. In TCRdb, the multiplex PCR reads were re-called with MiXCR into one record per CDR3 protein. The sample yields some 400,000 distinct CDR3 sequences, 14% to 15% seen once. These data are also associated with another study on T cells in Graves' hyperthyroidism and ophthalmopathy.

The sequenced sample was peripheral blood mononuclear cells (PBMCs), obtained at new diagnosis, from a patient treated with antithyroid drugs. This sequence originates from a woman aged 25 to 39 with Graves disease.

The CDR3 protein is CASRSGQGTTGELFL. The CDR3 bases are TGTGCCAGCAGGTCGGGACAGGGAACCACCGGGGAGCTGTTTCTT. The chain joins TRBV9 to TRBJ2-2; 9 nucleotides match TRBD1. The CDR3 consists of 15 residues. Germline CDR1 and CDR2: SGDLS and YYNGEE. J gave up 4 bases and V 5 bases, and 6 bases lay outside the gene matches.